The clone carrying this TCR beta chain was observed once. What it binds is not known. This entry comes from a study of cytomegalovirus exposure and HLA in healthy donors. Study observations and caveats: As confirmed in vitro, a few CMV-associated chains were specific for CMV antigens.

The method was immunoSEQ multiplex PCR; TCRdb's version includes in-frame clones alone and lacks a portion of them. The repertoire holds 110,000 or so clones, with roughly 90% as singletons. J was trimmed by 5 bases and V by 6 bases; bases with no gene match: 9. The CDR3 spans 14 residues. Germline CDR1 and CDR2: MNHEY and SMNVEV (reference sequence). This sequence joins TRBV27 and TRBJ1-2; 7 bases are shared with TRBD1. Sequenced input: PBMCs. This sequence originates from a woman younger than 30 in good health and CMV-seronegative. The CDR3 DNA reads as TGTGCCAGCAGAACGCTACAGGGGCTTTATGGCTACACCTTC. Residues: CASRTLQGLYGYTF.